Listed here are 24 T cell receptor beta chains from one sample, sequenced in a study of T cell repertoires in cytomegalovirus infection. TCRdb reanalysed the reads using MiXCR and keeps one entry per CDR3 protein. The sample carries approximately 500,000 distinct CDR3 sequences, approximately 15% recorded once. The material sequenced was CD8+ T cells from PBMCs. All receptors derive from a human donor in good health (CMV status not recorded). Some clones in this sample may be carry-over from other donors' samples.

The table lists this clonotype with a few counts. V and J are TRBV12-3 or TRBV12-4 and TRBJ2-7; D not certain. V dropped 6 bases and J dropped 5 bases, with 14 bases sitting between them. The CDR3 sequence is 13 residues long. The CDR3 DNA reads as TGTGCCAGCAGCCGAACCTGGATCGACGAGCAGTACTTC. Its protein product is CASSRTWIDEQYF.

A few counts support this clonotype. The chain's CDR3 is CSAKTSGAPFIQYF. The CDR3 DNA reads TGCAGTGCTAAGACTAGCGGGGCGCCTTTTATTCAGTATTTT. This rearrangement joins TRBV20-1 to TRBJ2-3; 11 bases match TRBD2. Germline CDR1 DFQATT, CDR2 SNEGSKA (reference sequence). The V and J ends lost 4 bases and 12 bases, in that order; junction bases with no gene match: 12. The CDR3 spans 14 residues.

The table lists this clonotype with many counts. This chain connects TRBV7-9 to TRBJ1-1; tentative D call: TRBD1 (6 bases). This CDR3 comprises 19 residues. Germline CDR1 SEHNR, CDR2 FQNEAQ (reference sequence). Between the trimmed V and J ends, which lost 5 bases and 2 bases, there was a span of 27 bases. The CDR3 region has the DNA TGTGCCAGCAGCCACACACGGGGGCACCAACCCAGAGGTAACACTGAAGCTTTCTTT. Protein sequence: CASSHTRGHQPRGNTEAFF.

V is TRBV12-3 or TRBV12-4 and J is TRBJ2-1; no firm D call. CDR3 length: 11 amino acids. With 4 bases removed from V and 8 bases from J, the gap between germline ends came to 6 bases. The CDR3 region is CASSSEDEQFF. The DNA for the CDR3 is TGTGCCAGCAGTTCCGAGGATGAGCAGTTCTTC.

The V and J genes are TRBV20-1 and TRBJ2-7, with D possibly matching TRBD1 (6 bases). This CDR3 has 13 residues. CDR1 is DFQATT and CDR2 is SNEGSKA in the germline V gene (reference sequence). V lost 3 bases and J 2 bases, leaving 11 bases between the germline ends. In nucleotides, the CDR3 is TGCAGTGCTAGGCCCGACAGGCCCTACGAGCAGTACTTC. This encodes CSARPDRPYEQYF.

This clonotype showed up many times. J is TRBJ1-5 and V is TRBV28; 9 bases fit TRBD1. The CDR3 extends over 14 amino acids. The germline V gene encodes CDR1 MDHEN and CDR2 SYDVKM. Trimming took 4 bases from V and 8 from J; bases not matched to a gene: 6. CDR3 sequence: CASSWGTGSKPQHF. CDR3 sequence (DNA): TGTGCCAGCAGTTGGGGGACAGGGAGTAAGCCCCAGCATTTT.

The V and J genes are TRBV27 and TRBJ2-3, with TRBD2 matching 10 bases. This CDR3 comprises 17 residues. Germline lookup yields CDR1 MNHEY and CDR2 SMNVEV (reference sequence). The J segment lost 0 bases and the V segment lost 2 bases, leaving 5 bases of the junction unmatched. The CDR3 nucleotides read TGTGCCAGCAGTTTAAATGGACTAGCGGTTAGCACAGATACGCAGTATTTT. Translation gives CASSLNGLAVSTDTQYF.

This clonotype was counted only a few times. The chain employs TRBV2 and TRBJ2-7; 7 bases are a match to TRBD1. Germline V lookup: CDR1 SNHLY, CDR2 FYNNEI. The CDR3 has 15 residues. The V and J ends lost 5 bases and 2 bases, in that order; junction bases with no gene match: 9. The CDR3 region has the DNA TGTGCCAGCAGTCCCCCGGGACAGCGAGCCTACGAGCAGTACTTC. Translation: CASSPPGQRAYEQYF.

Many counts were recorded for this clonotype. The chain has TRBV6-5 and TRBJ2-2, with D unresolved. V was pared by 2 bases and J by 5 bases, with 9 bases between. The CDR3 loop spans 14 amino acids. Germline V gives CDR1 MNHEY, CDR2 SVGAGI. The CDR3 is CASSYKSKTGELFF. CDR3 coding DNA: TGTGCCAGCAGTTACAAAAGCAAGACCGGGGAGCTGTTTTTT.

The genes are TRBV9 and TRBJ2-2; 12 bases are a match to TRBD1. J gave up 1 base and V 2 bases, and 6 bases lay outside the gene matches. The CDR3 is 18 residues long. Germline CDR1 SGDLS, CDR2 YYNGEE. CDR3 nucleotide sequence: TGTGCCAGCAGCGTTCCGGGACAGGGGGCGCAGAACACCGGGGAGCTGTTTTTT. It encodes CASSVPGQGAQNTGELFF.

V and J are TRBV19 and TRBJ1-1; the D gene is possibly TRBD1 (5 bases). The length of the CDR3 is 15 residues. The V end lost 5 bases, the J end lost 2 bases, and 15 bases lay between the germline ends. Germline CDR1 LNHDA, CDR2 SQIVND (reference sequence). CDR3 in amino acids: CASSAATGSNTEAFF. The CDR3 region has the DNA TGTGCCAGTAGTGCCGCAACAGGATCCAACACTGAAGCTTTCTTT.

There are a few counts of this clonotype. The chain recombines TRBV28 with TRBJ2-5; no firm D call. Germline assignment: CDR1 MDHEN and CDR2 SYDVKM. The length of the CDR3 is 14 residues. With 2 bases removed from V and 1 base from J, the gap between germline ends came to 8 bases. The CDR3 nucleotides are TGTGCCAGCAGTTTAATAGCCAGCCAAGAGACCCAGTACTTC. Translation gives CASSLIASQETQYF.

This clonotype occurred a few times. CDR3 loop: CASRQGFYEQYF. As DNA, the CDR3 is TGCGCCAGCCGACAGGGATTCTACGAGCAGTACTTC. The chain combines TRBV5-1 with TRBJ2-7; 7 nucleotides align to TRBD1. Germline loops: CDR1 SGHRS, CDR2 YFSETQ. The CDR3 contains 12 residues. The J segment lost 3 bases and the V segment lost 7 bases, leaving 4 bases of the junction unmatched.

This clonotype was seen a handful of times. The rearrangement uses TRBV4-2 and TRBJ1-2; a possible D gene is TRBD1 (5 bases). The CDR3 is 15 amino acids. Germline V gene data show CDR1 as LGHNA and CDR2 as YNFKEQ. The ends were cut back, 3 bases at V and 0 bases at J, with 11 bases in the middle. The DNA of the CDR3 is TGTGCCAGCAGCCACGTACAGGACTCTAACTATGGCTACACCTTC. Encoded protein: CASSHVQDSNYGYTF.

This rearrangement joins TRBV4-1 to TRBJ2-4; no firm D call. The CDR3 sequence is 15 residues long. Trimming pared 4 bases from V and 1 base from J, leaving 11 bases between. CDR1 and CDR2 from the germline V gene are MGHRA and YSYEKL. The CDR3 spells CASSPHSGAKNIQYF. Written as DNA, the CDR3 is TGCGCCAGCAGCCCACATTCCGGGGCCAAAAACATTCAGTACTTC.

This clonotype turned up a few times. This chain uses TRBV9 with TRBJ2-7; 9 bases match TRBD1. V gave up 3 bases and J gave up 5 bases; unmatched junction bases: 3. There are 13 residues in the CDR3. The germline V gene has CDR1 SGDLS and CDR2 YYNGEE. The CDR3 loop is CASSGTGDNEQYF. For the CDR3, the DNA is TGTGCCAGCAGCGGGACAGGGGACAACGAGCAGTACTTC.

Only a few counts were recorded for this clonotype. The V gene is TRBV27, the J gene TRBJ1-2, with 8 bases fitting TRBD1. Germline assignment: CDR1 MNHEY and CDR2 SMNVEV (reference sequence). The V segment lost 5 bases and the J segment 1 base; nucleotides outside the gene matches: 12. This CDR3 comprises 17 residues. The CDR3 is CASSPSDRAGLNYGYTF. For the CDR3, the DNA is TGTGCCAGCAGTCCCTCGGACAGGGCGGGCCTTAACTATGGCTACACCTTC.

This clonotype appeared many times. The chain links TRBV6-6 to TRBJ1-2; weak D call: TRBD1 (6 bases). V was cut by 6 bases and J by 8 bases, with 10 bases left in between. Germline V gene lookup returns CDR1 MNHNY and CDR2 SVGAGI (reference sequence). This CDR3 has 11 amino acids. The CDR3: CASSNRDGYTF. In DNA, the CDR3 is TGTGCCAGCAGCAACAGGGACGGCTACACCTTC.

This clonotype has only a few counts. The rearrangement uses TRBV5-1 and TRBJ2-7, with D possibly being TRBD1 (6 bases). From germline, CDR1 is SGHRS and CDR2 YFSETQ. This CDR3 contains 17 residues. Between the trimmed V and J ends, which lost 4 bases and 5 bases, there was a span of 25 bases. The CDR3 DNA reads TGCGCCAGCAGCCCCGTGGCTACACAGGGTCCCTTCGACGAGCAGTACTTC. Its translation is CASSPVATQGPFDEQYF.

This clonotype was observed many times. This rearrangement joins TRBV7-9 to TRBJ1-4, with D perhaps matching TRBD1 (5 bases). V gave up 5 bases and J gave up 3 bases, with 16 bases separating them. The length of the CDR3 is 16 residues. CDR1 SEHNR and CDR2 FQNEAQ come from the germline V gene (reference sequence). DNA of the CDR3: TGTGCCAGCAGCGCATACTTATCCAGGGCTAATGAAAAACTGTTTTTT. Its translation is CASSAYLSRANEKLFF.

V usage is TRBV6-5 and J usage is TRBJ2-5; 10 bases line up with TRBD2. The length of the CDR3 is 14 residues. With V trimmed by 6 bases and J by 5 bases, 6 bases remained unmatched. Germline CDR1 reads MNHEY; CDR2 reads SVGAGI. This chain's CDR3 is CASSERGGVETQYF. The CDR3 DNA follows: TGTGCCAGCAGCGAGCGGGGGGGCGTGGAGACCCAGTACTTC.

The J gene is TRBJ1-2, the V gene TRBV2; D remains ambiguous. CDR3 length equals 13 residues. The germline gives CDR1 SNHLY, CDR2 FYNNEI. Trimming removed 2 bases at V and 4 bases at J, with 8 bases between. CDR3 amino acids: CASSESLGYGYTF. For the CDR3, the DNA is TGTGCCAGCAGTGAAAGCCTTGGCTATGGCTACACCTTC.

A remark on this clonotype: In this CDR3 the conserved last residue, phenylalanine or tryptophan, is missing, so a read error is likely. The chain recombines TRBV5-4 with TRBJ1-1; D is ambiguous. The CDR3 covers 16 residues. Trimming removed 1 base at V and 2 bases at J, with 15 bases between. Germline V lookup: CDR1 SGHNT, CDR2 YYREEE (reference sequence). This CDR3 reads CASSLKREVLNTEAFY. For the CDR3, the DNA is TGTGCCAGCAGCTTGAAGAGGGAGGTACTAAACACTGAAGCTTTCTAT.

This clonotype was observed at least ten times. This sequence joins TRBV7-9 and TRBJ1-1, with D uncertain. Germline V gene lookup returns CDR1 SEHNR and CDR2 FQNEAQ (reference sequence). The V end lost 6 bases, the J end lost 2 bases, and 16 bases lay between the germline ends. The CDR3 totals 15 residues. CDR3 amino acids: CASSFRGGDNTEAFF. The CDR3 region has the DNA TGTGCCAGCAGTTTTCGGGGAGGAGATAACACTGAAGCTTTCTTT.